This T cell receptor beta chain derives from a study of T cell responses to AZD1222 COVID-19 vaccine. Trimming pared 1 base from V and 8 bases from J, leaving 14 bases between. The CDR3 has 14 residues. Germline CDR1 reads SGHTA; CDR2 reads FQGTGA. The repertoire was sequenced with immunoSEQ multiplex PCR; TCRdb's copy has only in-frame clones and lacks some. The sample lists approximately 73,000 clones, 80% to 85% occurring once. This clone was seen more than once but under ten times. Material: peripheral blood, obtained on day 0 of AZD1222 vaccination. The gene calls are TRBV7-3 and TRBJ1-2; D ambiguous. The clonotype was recovered from an adult in good health. DNA for the CDR3: TGTGCCAGCAGCTTAAACTCATTGGGCGAAGGCTACACCTTC. It specifies CASSLNSLGEGYTF. Combining the CDR3 with reference TRBV7-3 and TRBJ1-2 gives the whole variable domain GAGVSQTPSNKVTEKGKYVELRCDPISGHTALYWYRQSLGQGPEFLIYFQGTGAADDSGLPNDRFFAVRPEGSVSTLKIQRTERGDSAVYLCASSLNSLGEGYTFGSGTRLTVV.